The text below deals with one TCR beta chain. The data were obtained in a study of long-term antiretroviral therapy in people with HIV. Per germline, CDR1 GTSNPN and CDR2 SVGIG (reference sequence). This CDR3 is 15 amino acids long. Germline trimming cut 1 base from V and 2 bases from J; bases unmatched to any gene: 2. Run at survey level, the immunoSEQ assay was version v3.0. Assay used: immunoSEQ multiplex PCR; TCRdb lists only in-frame clones, some missing. The repertoire holds 15,000 to 20,000 clones, with about 90% as singletons. The receptor's source is a woman aged 25 to 39 with HIV. The gene calls are TRBV30 and TRBJ1-3; 10 bases are shared with TRBD1. The starting material was unsorted PBMCs, obtained more than 2.2 years before starting antiretroviral therapy. In nucleotides, the CDR3 is TGTGCCTGGAGTGGGACAGGGGGAACTGGAAACACCATATATTTT. Amino acids: CAWSGTGGTGNTIYF.